This T cell receptor (beta chain) was retrieved from a study of OX40 agonist ivuxolimab in advanced cancers. Study as a whole: Across the patients, intravenous ivuxolimab was delivered every 2 weeks at 0.01 to 10 mg/kg.

Trimming removed 4 bases from V and 4 bases from J, with 7 bases in between. The CDR3 runs to 12 residues. Germline CDR1 and CDR2: GTSNPN and SVGIG (reference sequence). Repertoires were generated with immunoSEQ multiplex PCR, while TCRdb's copy carries only in-frame clones and drops some. Of roughly 15,000 clones in the sample, approximately 93% were seen once. V and J are TRBV30 and TRBJ2-2; D call uncertain. The receptor was isolated from an adult with an advanced solid tumor such as melanoma, head and neck, liver or kidney cancer. The specimen was CD4+ or CD8+ T cells sorted from blood, collected in a trial of the OX40 agonist ivuxolimab. The CDR3 spells CAWTLLTGELFF. The CDR3 DNA reads as TGTGCCTGGACCCTTCTCACCGGGGAGCTGTTTTTT.